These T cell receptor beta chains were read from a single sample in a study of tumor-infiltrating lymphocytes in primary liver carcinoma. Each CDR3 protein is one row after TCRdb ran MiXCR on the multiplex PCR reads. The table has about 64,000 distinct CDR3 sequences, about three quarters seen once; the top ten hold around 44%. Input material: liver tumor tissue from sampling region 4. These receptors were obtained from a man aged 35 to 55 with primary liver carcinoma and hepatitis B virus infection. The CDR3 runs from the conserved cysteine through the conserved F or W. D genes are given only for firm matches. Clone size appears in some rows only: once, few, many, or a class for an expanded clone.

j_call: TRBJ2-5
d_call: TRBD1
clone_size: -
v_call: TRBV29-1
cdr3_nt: TGCAGAGTTGAAGCGGACAGGGGGCGACCAGAGACCCAGTACTTC
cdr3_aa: CRVEADRGRPETQYF

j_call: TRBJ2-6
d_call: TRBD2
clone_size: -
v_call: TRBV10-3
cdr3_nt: TGTGCCACCAGTGCTGCTTGGGGGAGCGGGGCCAACCCCCTGACTTTC
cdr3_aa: CATSAAWGSGANPLTF

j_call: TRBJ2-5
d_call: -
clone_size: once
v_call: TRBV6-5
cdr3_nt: TGTGCCAGCAGTTACATCGGACACCACGAGACCCAGTACTTC
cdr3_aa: CASSYIGHHETQYF

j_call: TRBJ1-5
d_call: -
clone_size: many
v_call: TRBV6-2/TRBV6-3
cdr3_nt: TGTGCCAGCAGTCTCAGGGGAGGGAGCAATCAGCCCCAGCATTTT
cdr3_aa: CASSLRGGSNQPQHF

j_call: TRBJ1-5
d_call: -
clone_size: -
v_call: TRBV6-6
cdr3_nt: TGTGCCAGCAGCGGAGCAGAGGGGGTCTATAGCAATCAGCCCCAGCATTTT
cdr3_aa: CASSGAEGVYSNQPQHF

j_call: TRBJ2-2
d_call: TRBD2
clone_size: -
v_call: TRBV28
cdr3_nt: TGTGCCAGCAGTGTGACTAGCGAGACCGTGGAGCTGTTTTTT
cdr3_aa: CASSVTSETVELFF

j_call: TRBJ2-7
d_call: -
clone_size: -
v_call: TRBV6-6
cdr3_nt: TGTGCCAGTGAGGGATCCACCAACAAGCAGTACTTC
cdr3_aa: CASEGSTNKQYF

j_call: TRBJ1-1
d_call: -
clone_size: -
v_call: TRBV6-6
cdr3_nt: TGTGCCAGTAGGTCGGGGGTGGTGGCGCCCATTGAAGCTTTCTTT
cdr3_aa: CASRSGVVAPIEAFF

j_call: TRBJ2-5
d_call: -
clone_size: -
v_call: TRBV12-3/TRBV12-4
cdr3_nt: TGTGCTAGCAGTTTAACAGTTGGGGGGATCCAGTACTTC
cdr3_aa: CASSLTVGGIQYF

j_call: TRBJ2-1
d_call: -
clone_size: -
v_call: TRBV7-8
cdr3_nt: TGTGCCAGCAGCTCGCTTGGAGGCTCAGCGGCCTCCTACGATGAGCAGTTCTTC
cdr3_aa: CASSSLGGSAASYDEQFF

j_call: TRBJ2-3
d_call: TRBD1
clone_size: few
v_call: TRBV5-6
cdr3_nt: TGTGCCAGCAGCTTGCAGGGGGTAACAGATACGCAGTATTTT
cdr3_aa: CASSLQGVTDTQYF

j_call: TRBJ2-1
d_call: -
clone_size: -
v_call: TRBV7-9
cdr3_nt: TGTGCCAGCAGCTCAGACACTGCCCATGATGAGCAGTTCTTC
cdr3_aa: CASSSDTAHDEQFF

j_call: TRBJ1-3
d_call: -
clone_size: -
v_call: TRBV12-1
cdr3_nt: TGTGCCAGCAACCTCCCCTCGGAAAACACCATATATTTT
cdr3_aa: CASNLPSENTIYF

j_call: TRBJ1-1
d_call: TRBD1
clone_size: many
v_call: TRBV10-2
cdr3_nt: TGCGCCAGCTCCGGACAGGGGAGCACTGAAGCTTTCTTT
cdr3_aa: CASSGQGSTEAFF

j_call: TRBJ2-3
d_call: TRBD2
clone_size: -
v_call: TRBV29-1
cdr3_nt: TGCAGCGGACTAGCGGGATTGGGCATAGATACGCTGTATTTT
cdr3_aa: CSGLAGLGIDTLYF

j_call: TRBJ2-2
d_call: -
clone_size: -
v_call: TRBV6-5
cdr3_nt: TGTGCCAGCAATCCGGCGGTCCTCATCGGGGAGCTGTTTTTT
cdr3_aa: CASNPAVLIGELFF

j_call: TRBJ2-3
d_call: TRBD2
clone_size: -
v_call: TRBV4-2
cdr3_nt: TGTGCCAGCAGCCAAGATTCGGGACTAGCGGCATATCGATTTAGCACAGAAACGCAGTATTTT
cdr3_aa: CASSQDSGLAAYRFSTETQYF

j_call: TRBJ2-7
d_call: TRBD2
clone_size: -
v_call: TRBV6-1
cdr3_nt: TGTGCCAGCAGTCCTCCGGGACTAGAGGGAGGCGACGAGCAGTACTTC
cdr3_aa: CASSPPGLEGGDEQYF

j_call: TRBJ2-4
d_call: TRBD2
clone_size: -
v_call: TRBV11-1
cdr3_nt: TGTGCCAGCAGCTCTCCCGGGACTAGCGGGGCCAGAGACATTCAGTACTTC
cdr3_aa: CASSSPGTSGARDIQYF

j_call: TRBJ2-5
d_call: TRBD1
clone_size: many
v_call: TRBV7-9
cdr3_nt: TGTGCCAGCAGACCGACAGGGGGAGAGACCCAGTACTTC
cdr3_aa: CASRPTGGETQYF

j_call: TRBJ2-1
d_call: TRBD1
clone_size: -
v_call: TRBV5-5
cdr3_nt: TGTGCCATCACCCCTGGACAGGGTTCCTACGATGAGCAGCTCTTC
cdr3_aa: CAITPGQGSYDEQLF

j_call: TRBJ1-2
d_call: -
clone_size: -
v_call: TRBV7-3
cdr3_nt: TGTGTCAGCAGCTTAGGGGGGCCAGACGGCTACACCTTC
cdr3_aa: CVSSLGGPDGYTF

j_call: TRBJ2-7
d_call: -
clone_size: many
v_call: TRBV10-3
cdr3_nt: TGTGCCATCAGACTAGACTACGAGCAGTACTTC
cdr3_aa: CAIRLDYEQYF

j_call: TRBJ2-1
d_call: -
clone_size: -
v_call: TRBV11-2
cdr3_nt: TGCGCCAGCAGCTTGGATATCGTACTAGCCATGGGTGAGCAGTTCTTC
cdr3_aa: CASSLDIVLAMGEQFF

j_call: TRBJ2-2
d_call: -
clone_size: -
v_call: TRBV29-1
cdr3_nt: TGCAGCGTTGAAGGACATGGGTCTGGGGAGCTGTTTTTT
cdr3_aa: CSVEGHGSGELFF

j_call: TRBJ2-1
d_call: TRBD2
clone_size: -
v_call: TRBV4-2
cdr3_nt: TGTGTCAGCAGATTACGGACTAGAGACTACAATGAGCAGTTCTTC
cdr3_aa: CVSRLRTRDYNEQFF

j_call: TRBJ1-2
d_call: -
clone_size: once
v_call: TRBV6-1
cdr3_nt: TGTGCCGGCAGTGAATTTGGGCAGGGAGGCCGCAAGACCTTC
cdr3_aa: CAGSEFGQGGRKTF

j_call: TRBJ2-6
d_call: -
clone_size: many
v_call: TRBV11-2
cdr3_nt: TGTGCCACCCAGCGGCCGCTCTCTGGGGCCAACGTCCTGACTTTC
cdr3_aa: CATQRPLSGANVLTF

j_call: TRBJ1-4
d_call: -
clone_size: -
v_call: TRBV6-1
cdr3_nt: TGTGCCAGCAGTGAAGCCGGTCAGGGGATTAATGAAAAACTGTTTTTT
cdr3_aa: CASSEAGQGINEKLFF

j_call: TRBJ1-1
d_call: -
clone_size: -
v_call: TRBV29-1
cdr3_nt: TGCAGCGTTGAAGGAGGGGACACAGTGGACACTGAAGCTTTCTTT
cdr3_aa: CSVEGGDTVDTEAFF

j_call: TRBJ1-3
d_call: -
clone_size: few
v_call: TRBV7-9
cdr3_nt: TGTGCCAGCAGCCCACTCTCCGACGTGAGTGGAAACACCATATATTTT
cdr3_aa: CASSPLSDVSGNTIYF

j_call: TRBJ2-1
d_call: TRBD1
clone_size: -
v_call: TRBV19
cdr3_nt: TGTACCGGTAGTCCCGGGACAGGGGGCGATGAGCAGTTCTTC
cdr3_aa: CTGSPGTGGDEQFF

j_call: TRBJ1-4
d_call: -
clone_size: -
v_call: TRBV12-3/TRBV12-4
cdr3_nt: TGTGCCAACAGTTTGGCAGGGACTGAAAAACTGTTTTTT
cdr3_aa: CANSLAGTEKLFF

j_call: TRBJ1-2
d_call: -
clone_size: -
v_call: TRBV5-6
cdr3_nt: TGTGCCAGCAGCTTGACAGTAAAATATGGCTACACCTTC
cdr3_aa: CASSLTVKYGYTF

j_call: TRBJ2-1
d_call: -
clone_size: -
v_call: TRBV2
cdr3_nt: TGTGCCGGTTCGACATGGGAGGATGAGCAGTTCTTC
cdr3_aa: CAGSTWEDEQFF

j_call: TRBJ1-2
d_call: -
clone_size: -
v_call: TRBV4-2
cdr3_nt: TGTACCAGCAGCCAAGATCGTCAAGGGAACTATGGCTACACCTTC
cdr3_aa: CTSSQDRQGNYGYTF

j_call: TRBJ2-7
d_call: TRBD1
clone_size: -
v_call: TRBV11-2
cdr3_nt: TGTGTCGACAGCTTAGATTCAGGGGGCGAGCAGTACTTC
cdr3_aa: CVDSLDSGGEQYF

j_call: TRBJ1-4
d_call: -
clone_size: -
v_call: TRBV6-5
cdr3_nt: TGTGCCAGCAGCTACTCCCGGGGGACTGATGAAAAACTGTTTTTT
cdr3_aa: CASSYSRGTDEKLFF

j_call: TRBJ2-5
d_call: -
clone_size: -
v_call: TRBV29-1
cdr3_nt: TGCAGAGTTAAGCACAGGGGAGGGGCCCAGTACTTC
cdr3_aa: CRVKHRGGAQYF

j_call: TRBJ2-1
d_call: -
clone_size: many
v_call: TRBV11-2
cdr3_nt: TGTGCCAGCAACCCCGACGGGAGTGCCTACAATGAGCAGTTCTTC
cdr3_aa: CASNPDGSAYNEQFF

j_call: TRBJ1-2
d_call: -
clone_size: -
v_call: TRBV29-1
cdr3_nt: TGCAGCGTTTTCGGACAGACTAACTATGACTACACCTTC
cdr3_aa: CSVFGQTNYDYTF

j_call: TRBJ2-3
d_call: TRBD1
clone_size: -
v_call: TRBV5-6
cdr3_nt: TGTGCCAGCAGCTCGGGACAGGGGGGCACAGATACGCAGTATTTT
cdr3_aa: CASSSGQGGTDTQYF

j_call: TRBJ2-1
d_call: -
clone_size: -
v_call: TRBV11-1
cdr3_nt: TGTGCCAGCAACACAGGCGGGACCGTCAAATCTCCTATCTGGAACGAGCAGTTCTTC
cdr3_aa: CASNTGGTVKSPIWNEQFF

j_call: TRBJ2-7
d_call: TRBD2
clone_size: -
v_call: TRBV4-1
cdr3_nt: TGCGTCAGCAGCCAAGATCGGGGCGGGAGTTTGTACGAGCAGTACTTC
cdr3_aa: CVSSQDRGGSLYEQYF

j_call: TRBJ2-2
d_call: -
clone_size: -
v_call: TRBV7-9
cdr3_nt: TGTGCCAGCAGCATAGTCCAGGGGACCGGGGAGCTGTTTTTC
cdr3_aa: CASSIVQGTGELFF

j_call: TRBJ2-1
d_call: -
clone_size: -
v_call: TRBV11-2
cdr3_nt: TGTGCCAGCGGCCCCTCCCACGATGGGCAGTTCTTC
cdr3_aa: CASGPSHDGQFF

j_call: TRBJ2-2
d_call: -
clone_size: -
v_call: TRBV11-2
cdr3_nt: TGTGCCCGCAGCATAGACTCGGACACCGGGGAGCTGTTTTTT
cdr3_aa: CARSIDSDTGELFF

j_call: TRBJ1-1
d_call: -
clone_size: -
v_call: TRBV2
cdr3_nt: TGTGCCAGCAAAGCGCTGAGGGCAGCTGAAGCTTTCTTT
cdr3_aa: CASKALRAAEAFF

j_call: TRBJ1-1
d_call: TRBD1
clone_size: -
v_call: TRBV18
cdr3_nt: TGTGCCAGCTCGCGGGACAGGTATGAAGCTTTCTTT
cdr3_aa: CASSRDRYEAFF

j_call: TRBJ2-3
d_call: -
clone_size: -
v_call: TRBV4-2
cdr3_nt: TGTGCCAGCAGCCAAGAATGGGGGGCAGCTAGTACAGATACGCACTATTTT
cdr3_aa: CASSQEWGAASTDTHYF

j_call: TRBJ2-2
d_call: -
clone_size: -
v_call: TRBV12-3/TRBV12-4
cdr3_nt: TGTGCCAGCAGTTCGCGGACCGAGGAGCTGTTTTTT
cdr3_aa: CASSSRTEELFF

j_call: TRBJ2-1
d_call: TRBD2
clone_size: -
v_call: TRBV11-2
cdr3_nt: TGTGCCAGCGGCTTGAGCGGGAGCTCCCATGAGCAGCTCTTC
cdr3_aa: CASGLSGSSHEQLF

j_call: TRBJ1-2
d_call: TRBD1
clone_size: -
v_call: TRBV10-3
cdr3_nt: TGTGTCATCGGCACAGGGGGATCAGGTGGTGGCTACACCTTC
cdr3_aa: CVIGTGGSGGGYTF

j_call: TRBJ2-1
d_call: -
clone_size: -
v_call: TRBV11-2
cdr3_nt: TGTGTCAGCAGCTTAGATCGTTTAGCGTTAGGGGAAGATCAGTTCTTC
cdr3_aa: CVSSLDRLALGEDQFF

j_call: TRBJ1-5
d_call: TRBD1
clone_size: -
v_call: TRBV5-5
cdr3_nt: TGTGCCAGCAGCCCAAATGGACAGGTTCAACAGCCCCGGCATTTT
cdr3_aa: CASSPNGQVQQPRHF

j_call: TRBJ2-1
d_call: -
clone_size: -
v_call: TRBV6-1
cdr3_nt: TGTTCCAGCAGTGAATGCGGGATAAAGCAGTTCTTC
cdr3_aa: CSSSECGIKQFF

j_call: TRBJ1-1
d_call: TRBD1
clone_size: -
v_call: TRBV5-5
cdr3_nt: TGTGCCAGCAGCTTGGCCGCGGGGACAGAGAGGACTGAAGCTTACTTT
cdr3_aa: CASSLAAGTERTEAYF

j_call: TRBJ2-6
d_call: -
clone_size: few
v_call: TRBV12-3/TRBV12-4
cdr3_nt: TGTGCCAGCGGGGATAGGAGCTCTGGGGCCAACGTCCTGACTTTC
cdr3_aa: CASGDRSSGANVLTF

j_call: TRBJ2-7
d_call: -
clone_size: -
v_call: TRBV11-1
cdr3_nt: TGTGCCAGCAGCTTAACAGCCGGGAGATCAACGGGCGAGCAGTACTTC
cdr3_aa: CASSLTAGRSTGEQYF